This T cell receptor (beta chain) is from a study of cytomegalovirus exposure and HLA in healthy donors. General study findings and limits: The study labeled approximately 150 TCR beta chains cytomegalovirus-associated.

A roughly 120-subject validation cohort, separate from the 666-subject first cohort, supplied the donors. Libraries were prepared by immunoSEQ multiplex PCR; TCRdb keeps only in-frame clonotypes and omits some of them. Among 50,000 to 70,000 clones listed, 90% to 95% were seen once. As concerns this clone: The antigen is undetermined.

This CDR3 contains 14 residues. Per germline, CDR1 MNHEY and CDR2 SVGAGI. The ends lost 2 bases at V and 5 bases at J; junction bases unmatched: 5. This sequence was found in a woman between 18 and 29 years old in good health and CMV-seropositive. Specimen: PBMCs. The V and J genes are TRBV6-5 and TRBJ1-1, with 7 positions matching TRBD1. The CDR3 bases are TGTGCCAGCAGTTACATGACAGGGAGGACTGAAGCTTTCTTT. Residues: CASSYMTGRTEAFF.